What follows are 24 T cell receptor beta chains derived from one specimen sequenced in a study of T cell repertoires in cytomegalovirus infection. TCRdb reanalysed the reads using MiXCR and keeps one entry per CDR3 protein. The top ten clones hold less than 15% of a sample with more than 400,000 distinct CDR3 sequences, 26% of them seen once. Sequenced input: PBMCs. These TCRs come from a human donor in good health (CMV status not recorded). Some clones in this sample may be carry-over from other donors' samples.

The rearrangement links TRBV24-1 to TRBJ1-5, with D uncertain. V was cut by 3 bases and J by 5 bases, with 4 bases left in between. This CDR3 has 12 amino acids. CDR1 is KGHDR and CDR2 is SFDVKD in the germline V gene. The CDR3 sequence: CATSDPDQPQHF. The CDR3 DNA reads TGTGCCACCAGTGATCCTGATCAGCCCCAGCATTTT.

The chain combines TRBV4-2 with TRBJ2-7; D uncertain. Germline V gene data show CDR1 as LGHNA and CDR2 as YNFKEQ. This CDR3 region has 15 residues. V was pared by 0 bases and J by 3 bases, with 12 bases between. The CDR3: CASSQDRAQIYEQYF. DNA for the CDR3: TGTGCCAGCAGCCAAGACCGCGCACAGATCTACGAGCAGTACTTC.

The genes are TRBV10-3 and TRBJ2-2; TRBD2 agrees at 7 bases. Germline loops: CDR1 ENHRY, CDR2 SYGVKD. V lost 0 bases, J lost 3 bases, and 4 bases stayed unmatched. This CDR3 region has 16 residues. The CDR3 here is CAISESVLAYTGELFF. CDR3 sequence (DNA): TGTGCCATCAGTGAGTCGGTACTAGCGTACACCGGGGAGCTGTTTTTT.

The V gene is TRBV6-5, the J gene TRBJ1-1; D gene uncertain. Trimming pared 2 bases from V and 1 base from J, leaving 11 bases between. Germline V gives CDR1 MNHEY, CDR2 SVGAGI. This CDR3 spans 15 amino acids. CDR3 protein: CASSYGQPSNTEAFF. For the CDR3, the DNA is TGTGCCAGCAGTTACGGGCAGCCCTCGAACACTGAAGCTTTCTTT.

The V call is TRBV7-3, the J call TRBJ1-1; 11 bases are a match to TRBD1. The J segment lost 4 bases and the V segment lost 5 bases, leaving 6 bases of the junction unmatched. Looked up from germline, CDR1 is SGHTA and CDR2 is FQGTGA. The CDR3 covers 15 residues. DNA of the CDR3: TGTGCCAGCAGCGTGGGACAGGGGGGTTTCACTGAAGCTTTCTTT. It specifies CASSVGQGGFTEAFF.

V is TRBV19 and J is TRBJ1-1, with D maybe TRBD1 (5 bases). CDR3 length equals 14 residues. Trimming left V 5 bases short and J 5 bases short, with 15 bases between. Germline CDR1 LNHDA, CDR2 SQIVND (reference sequence). Here the CDR3 DNA reads TGTGCCAGTAGTGTCCAGGGCGTTAGGACTGAAGCTTTCTTT. Encoded protein: CASSVQGVRTEAFF.

There are a few counts of this clonotype. The genes are TRBV7-2 and TRBJ2-1; perhaps TRBD2 as D (5 bases). The CDR3 has 18 residues. From germline, CDR1 is SGHTA and CDR2 FQGNSA. The ends were cut back, 2 bases at V and 5 bases at J, with 22 bases in the middle. CDR3 residues: CASSLRAAVMQLDNEQFF. The CDR3 DNA is TGTGCCAGCAGCTTACGAGCGGCGGTTATGCAGTTAGACAATGAGCAGTTCTTC.

This clonotype came up a few times. The chain recombines TRBV5-6 with TRBJ1-5, with TRBD1 matching over 11 bases. After removal of 4 bases from V and 7 bases from J, the junction contained 7 bases not matched to a gene. Germline-derived CDR1 and CDR2 are SGHDT and YYEEEE. The CDR3 totals 15 residues. The CDR3 loop is CASSVGQGGRQPQHF. The CDR3 DNA reads as TGTGCCAGCAGCGTGGGACAGGGGGGGAGGCAGCCCCAGCATTTT.

This clonotype was seen a handful of times. V usage is TRBV10-3 and J usage is TRBJ1-2, with 9 nucleotides matching TRBD1. V lost 6 bases to trimming and J lost 6 bases; unmatched junction nucleotides: 5. There are 13 residues in the CDR3. Per germline, CDR1 ENHRY and CDR2 SYGVKD. The CDR3, as DNA: TGTGCCATCAGAAGACAGGGGGACGATGGCTACACCTTC. Translating it yields CAIRRQGDDGYTF.

The chain links TRBV6-5 to TRBJ1-4, with D uncertain. V shed 8 bases and J shed 5 bases, with 15 bases lying between them. This CDR3 contains 14 residues. The germline gives CDR1 MNHEY, CDR2 SVGAGI. The CDR3 protein is CASGFWPGNEKLFF. The CDR3 DNA reads TGTGCCAGCGGGTTTTGGCCGGGGAATGAAAAACTGTTTTTT.

This sequence joins TRBV7-4 and TRBJ2-1; 13 positions match TRBD2. The junction had 10 bases not matched to a gene; V was cut back by 5 bases and J by 9 bases. The CDR3 totals 16 residues. Per the germline V gene, CDR1 is SGHVT and CDR2 is SQSDAQ. The CDR3 DNA is TGTGCCAGCAGCACCCCGACTAGCGGGGGGTTTCCTGAGCAGTTCTTC. Its protein product is CASSTPTSGGFPEQFF.

This clonotype has a count of ten or more. The J gene is TRBJ2-7, the V gene TRBV7-2; 7 nucleotides match TRBD2. Germline V CDR1 and CDR2: SGHTA, FQGNSA. The CDR3 runs to 16 residues. J gave up 0 bases and V 5 bases, and 10 bases lay outside the gene matches. CDR3 sequence: CASSLRAGFLSYEQYF. CDR3 DNA: TGTGCCAGCAGCCTTAGAGCGGGGTTCCTCTCCTACGAGCAGTACTTC.

The chain is built from TRBV19 and TRBJ2-1; TRBD2 matches 7 bases. Trimming at V came to 2 bases and at J to 1 base, leaving 5 bases not matched to a gene. CDR1 and CDR2 (germline): LNHDA, SQIVND (reference sequence). The CDR3 is made up of 16 amino acids. For the CDR3, the DNA is TGTGCCAGTAGTATATTCCCGGGAGGATCCTACAATGAGCAGTTCTTC. This translates into CASSIFPGGSYNEQFF.

This clonotype was picked up a small number of times. This chain connects TRBV12-3 or TRBV12-4 to TRBJ2-1; 12 nucleotides align to TRBD2. This CDR3 has 15 amino acids. V lost 5 bases and J lost 9; bases outside the gene matches: 8. The CDR3: CASSPLAGGRGEQFF. The CDR3 nucleotides read TGTGCCAGCAGTCCCCTAGCGGGAGGGAGAGGTGAGCAGTTCTTC.

This chain links TRBV30 with TRBJ1-2; the D is unclear. The CDR3 sequence is 12 residues long. Trimming took 8 bases from V and 7 from J, leaving 17 bases between them. In germline, CDR1 is GTSNPN, CDR2 SVGIG (reference sequence). CDR3 loop: CAMSIESPGYTF. The CDR3 DNA follows: TGTGCCATGTCGATAGAGAGCCCTGGCTACACCTTC.

This sequence joins TRBV18 and TRBJ2-3; D unresolved. Germline V gene data show CDR1 as KGHSH and CDR2 as LQKENI. Trimming took 3 bases from V and 2 from J, leaving 15 bases between them. This CDR3 region has 16 residues. This CDR3 reads CASSPVPAQNTDTQYF. CDR3 bases: TGTGCCAGCTCACCGGTCCCTGCACAAAACACAGATACGCAGTATTTT. Together with reference TRBV18 and TRBJ2-3, the CDR3 gives the full variable domain: NAGVMQNPRHLVRRRGQEARLRCSPMKGHSHVYWYRQLPEEGLKFMVYLQKENIIDESGMPKERFSAEFPKEGPSILRIQQVVRGDSAAYFCASSPVPAQNTDTQYFGPGTRLTVL.

This clonotype occurred a few times. The chain combines TRBV7-3 with TRBJ2-5, with 9 bases identical to TRBD2. This CDR3 is 15 amino acids long. Looked up from germline, CDR1 is SGHTA and CDR2 is FQGTGA. With 5 bases clipped from V and 4 bases from J, the junction kept 8 bases outside the gene matches. The CDR3: CASSPRAGGVETQYF. Here the CDR3 DNA reads TGTGCCAGCAGCCCCCGGGCGGGAGGGGTAGAGACCCAGTACTTC. Combining the CDR3 with reference TRBV7-3 and TRBJ2-5 gives the whole variable domain GAGVSQTPSNKVTEKGKYVELRCDPISGHTALYWYRQSLGQGPEFLIYFQGTGAADDSGLPNDRFFAVRPEGSVSTLKIQRTERGDSAVYLCASSPRAGGVETQYFGPGTRLLVL.

This clonotype was counted a few times. J is TRBJ2-5 and V is TRBV13; 13 bases fit TRBD2. Germline trimming cut 4 bases from V and 4 bases from J; bases unmatched to any gene: 9. From germline, CDR1 is PRHDT and CDR2 FYEKMQ (reference sequence). The CDR3 length is 17 residues. The CDR3 DNA follows: TGTGCCAGCAGCTCCCTCTCCAGACTAGCGGGAGGAGAGACCCAGTACTTC. Translating it yields CASSSLSRLAGGETQYF. Full variable domain (outside the CDR3, taken from reference TRBV13 and TRBJ2-5): AAGVIQSPRHLIKEKRETATLKCYPIPRHDTVYWYQQGPGQDPQFLISFYEKMQSDKGSIPDRFSAQQFSDYHSELNMSSLELGDSALYFCASSSLSRLAGGETQYFGPGTRLLVL.

This chain joins TRBV4-1 and TRBJ2-5; weak D call: TRBD2 (5 bases). The CDR3 spans 15 residues. V dropped 4 bases and J dropped 4 bases, with 16 bases sitting between them. Germline CDR1 reads MGHRA; CDR2 reads YSYEKL. In DNA, the CDR3 is TGCGCCAGCAGCCCGGTTTTAAGGGCGGGAGAGACCCAGTACTTC. Its translation is CASSPVLRAGETQYF.

CDR3 coding DNA: TGTGCCAGCAGCAAGGGACAGGGAGAGACCCAGTACTTC. It specifies CASSKGQGETQYF. The chain recombines TRBV11-1 with TRBJ2-5; TRBD1 aligns across 9 bases. The germline CDR1 and CDR2 sequences are SGHAT and FQDESV (reference sequence). The J segment lost 4 bases and the V segment lost 5 bases, leaving 2 bases of the junction unmatched. The CDR3 spans 13 residues.

The chain recombines TRBV20-1 with TRBJ2-7; D is undetermined. The germline V gene encodes CDR1 DFQATT and CDR2 SNEGSKA (reference sequence). V gave up 5 bases and J gave up 0 bases, with 11 bases separating them. This CDR3 spans 13 amino acids. CDR3: CSASWQVSYEQYF. The CDR3 DNA is TGCAGTGCTTCATGGCAGGTCTCCTACGAGCAGTACTTC.

This clonotype was found a few times. This chain connects TRBV19 to TRBJ2-1, with D perhaps being TRBD1 or TRBD2 (7 bases each). The CDR3 is made up of 15 amino acids. The V gene lost 6 bases and the J gene lost 8 bases, with 20 bases spanning the gap. Germline V CDR1 and CDR2: LNHDA, SQIVND (reference sequence). The CDR3 spells CASSNRGGGFDEQFF. DNA of the CDR3: TGTGCCAGTAGCAACAGGGGAGGGGGTTTCGATGAGCAGTTCTTC.

V usage is TRBV12-3 or TRBV12-4 and J usage is TRBJ1-2; D gene uncertain. The V end lost 6 bases, the J end lost 3 bases, and 14 bases lay between the germline ends. This CDR3 is 14 amino acids long. CDR3 amino acids: CASSDPTVDYGYTF. The CDR3 DNA reads as TGTGCCAGCAGCGATCCAACAGTGGACTATGGCTACACCTTC.

This sequence joins TRBV11-2 and TRBJ2-1, with unresolved D. Trimming removed 5 bases from V and 5 bases from J, with 7 bases in between. Germline CDR1 reads SGHAT; CDR2 reads FQNNGV. The CDR3 loop spans 12 amino acids. CDR3 DNA: TGTGCCAGCAGCAACTTTGACAATGAGCAGTTCTTC. Residues: CASSNFDNEQFF.